Sequencing of this T cell receptor beta chain was carried out in a study of cytomegalovirus exposure and HLA in healthy donors. Regarding this clone: Its antigen is not identified.

Study outcomes and limitations: An analysis that came later showed most CMV-associated TCR beta chains appearing HLA-restricted. Most TCR sequences showed up rarely, but some public TCRs showed up in many donors. Association with HLA alleles at 0.05 false discovery rate was found for 16,951 TCR beta sequences in a later analysis.

This CDR3 contains 14 residues. From germline, CDR1 is MNHNY and CDR2 SVGAGI (reference sequence). The ends lost 0 bases at V and 4 bases at J; junction bases unmatched: 2. PCR amplification relied on 60 Vbeta primers (plus 13 Jbeta primers). Libraries were prepared by immunoSEQ multiplex PCR; TCRdb keeps only in-frame clonotypes and omits some of them. Here the sample spans more than 85,000 clones, around 70% being singletons. This TCR was recovered from a man aged 25-45 years in good health and CMV-seronegative. This sequence joins TRBV6-6 and TRBJ1-2, with 7 positions matching TRBD1. Sequencing was performed on PBMCs. CDR3 nucleotides: TGTGCCAGCAGTTACTCGGACAGGTCCTATGGCTACACCTTC. Translation gives CASSYSDRSYGYTF.